A single T cell receptor beta chain is shown here with its context. Its antigen is undetermined. V lost 8 bases and J 2 bases, leaving 9 bases between the germline ends. The CDR3 sequence is 11 residues long. In germline, CDR1 is DFQATT, CDR2 SNEGSKA (reference sequence). These data are taken from a study of T cell responses to AZD1222 COVID-19 vaccine. Study-level points and caveats: Regions 160-218 and 743-854 held dominance among vaccine-associated CD4 TCRs, which spanned spike.

Data came from immunoSEQ multiplex PCR; TCRdb stores just in-frame clones and leaves some out. The sample records about 150,000 clones, 75% to 95% being singletons. The J gene is TRBJ1-1, the V gene TRBV20-1, with D unresolved. The source material was peripheral blood, sampled on day 0 of AZD1222 vaccination. The clonotype comes from an adult in good health. CDR3 sequence reads: CSTEENTEAFF. The CDR3 DNA sequence: TGCAGTACTGAGGAAAACACTGAAGCTTTCTTT.